These 19 T cell receptor beta chains were sequenced from one sample in a study of response to subunit inactivated influenza vaccine. TCRdb reprocessed the RT-PCR reads with MiXCR, giving one entry per CDR3 protein. In the table there are hundreds of thousands of distinct CDR3 sequences, around a sixth of which are singletons. The material was PBMCs from blood, obtained approximately 12 days after vaccination. Receptor source: a middle-aged man who received an inactivated influenza vaccine.

The rearrangement joins TRBV19 to TRBJ1-1, with 9 bases fitting TRBD1. The V segment lost 8 bases and the J segment 6 bases; nucleotides outside the gene matches: 4. The CDR3 consists of 12 residues. CDR1 is LNHDA and CDR2 is SQIVND in the germline V gene (reference sequence). The CDR3 DNA reads as TGTGCCAGTGGACAGGGGCGTGCTGAAGCTTTCTTT. This gives the protein CASGQGRAEAFF.

The V and J genes are TRBV7-9 and TRBJ2-1; a weak D match, TRBD1 (5 bases). The CDR3 is made up of 15 amino acids. Germline CDR1 SEHNR, CDR2 FQNEAQ (reference sequence). The germline V and J ends were trimmed by 1 base and 4 bases, with 11 bases remaining between them. CDR3 DNA: TGTGCCAGCAGCTTAGGACAGACCGTTTACAATGAGCAGTTCTTC. It translates to CASSLGQTVYNEQFF.

The V and J genes are TRBV24-1 and TRBJ2-5; a weak D match, TRBD1 (6 bases). V was cut by 4 bases and J by 5 bases, with 13 bases left in between. Germline loops: CDR1 KGHDR, CDR2 SFDVKD. This CDR3 is 14 amino acids long. CDR3 in DNA: TGTGCCACCAGTGACCACAGGGAAGGGGAGACCCAGTACTTC. Translated, it gives CATSDHREGETQYF.

The V gene is TRBV20-1, the J gene TRBJ2-1, with D tentatively TRBD1 (5 bases). The CDR3 loop spans 14 amino acids. Germline V lookup: CDR1 DFQATT, CDR2 SNEGSKA (reference sequence). V was shortened by 3 bases and J by 2 bases, with 11 bases between the two germline ends. The CDR3 nucleotides are TGCAGTGCTAGCGAGAAGGGGCCCTACAATGAGCAGTTCTTC. It codes for CSASEKGPYNEQFF.

This clonotype was detected many times. The rearrangement uses TRBV15 and TRBJ2-3, with 11 bases identical to TRBD2. Losses at the gene ends were 0 bases for V and 5 bases for J; bases not matched to a gene: 4. Germline V gives CDR1 LNHNV, CDR2 YYDKDF (reference sequence). The CDR3 totals 16 residues. The CDR3 loop reads CATSRDVGLAGDTQYF. As DNA, the CDR3 is TGTGCCACCAGCAGAGATGTAGGACTAGCGGGAGATACGCAGTATTTT.

The chain uses TRBV20-1 and TRBJ1-6, with TRBD1 matching 7 bases. CDR3 length: 15 residues. Germline V gene data show CDR1 as DFQATT and CDR2 as SNEGSKA (reference sequence). Trimming at V came to 1 base and at J to 8 bases, leaving 8 bases not matched to a gene. CDR3 sequence: CSARAQGVSYSPLHF. CDR3 coding DNA: TGCAGTGCTAGAGCTCAGGGGGTTAGTTATTCACCCCTCCACTTT.

The rearrangement links TRBV5-1 to TRBJ1-1, with unresolved D. Germline values: CDR1 SGHRS, CDR2 YFSETQ. There are 15 residues in the CDR3. The V gene lost 1 base and the J gene lost 0 bases, with 10 bases spanning the gap. The CDR3 protein is CASSLTLELNTEAFF. The CDR3 DNA reads as TGCGCCAGCAGCTTGACTCTAGAGCTGAACACTGAAGCTTTCTTT.

This clonotype appeared a few times. The chain combines TRBV20-1 with TRBJ1-2, with D uncertain. This CDR3 is built from 12 residues. The V end was cut by 3 bases, the J end by 3 bases, with 8 bases between. Germline V gene sequence: CDR1 DFQATT, CDR2 SNEGSKA (reference sequence). CDR3 nucleotide sequence: TGCAGTGCTAGGAGGGATTACTATGGCTACACCTTC. Protein sequence: CSARRDYYGYTF.

This clonotype was observed a few times. This chain connects TRBV20-1 to TRBJ1-5, with D maybe TRBD1 (6 bases). Germline assignment: CDR1 DFQATT and CDR2 SNEGSKA (reference sequence). The ends were cut back, 2 bases at V and 1 base at J, with 15 bases in the middle. This CDR3 spans 16 amino acids. CDR3 region: CSARPRVGTSNQPQHF. The CDR3 region has the DNA TGCAGTGCTAGACCTCGGGTGGGGACAAGCAATCAGCCCCAGCATTTT.

The chain recombines TRBV2 with TRBJ1-1; D not resolved. The CDR3 totals 14 residues. Trimming stripped 3 bases from V and 0 bases from J, with 8 bases between. CDR1 is SNHLY, CDR2 FYNNEI, per germline. The CDR3 nucleotides are TGTGCCAGCAGTGACCCAGCCATGAACACTGAAGCTTTCTTT. Protein: CASSDPAMNTEAFF.

CDR3 protein: CASTWTGQNQPQHF. The CDR3, as DNA: TGTGCCAGCACCTGGACAGGGCAGAATCAGCCCCAGCATTTT. J is TRBJ1-5 and V is TRBV28, with 8 bases matching TRBD1. With V trimmed by 7 bases and J by 4 bases, 6 bases remained unmatched. Germline V lookup: CDR1 MDHEN, CDR2 SYDVKM. The CDR3 runs to 14 residues.

This clonotype has only a few counts. CDR3 in DNA: TGCGCCAGCAGCTTTACACCAAGAGAGACCCAGTACTTC. It specifies CASSFTPRETQYF. This chain uses TRBV5-1 with TRBJ2-5, with unresolved D. This CDR3 has 13 amino acids. Trimming removed 2 bases at V and 4 bases at J, with 9 bases between. CDR1 and CDR2 from the germline V gene are SGHRS and YFSETQ.

The chain combines TRBV24-1 with TRBJ2-4; D gene unclear. This CDR3 comprises 16 residues. V lost 0 bases to trimming and J lost 0 bases, with 8 bases between them. The V gene's germline CDR1 is KGHDR and CDR2 SFDVKD. The CDR3 nucleotides are TGTGCCACCAGTGATTTGGACTTTATAGCCAAAAACATTCAGTACTTC. This translates into CATSDLDFIAKNIQYF.

This clonotype was counted between two and nine times. The V and J genes are TRBV20-1 and TRBJ2-7; TRBD2 might be the D (6 bases). Trimming stripped 1 base from V and 4 bases from J, with 14 bases between. Germline CDR1 is DFQATT and CDR2 is SNEGSKA (reference sequence). The CDR3 sequence is 14 residues long. The CDR3 loop reads CSARGAGSFYEQYF. The CDR3 DNA reads as TGCAGTGCTAGAGGCGCGGGAAGTTTTTACGAGCAGTACTTC.

The rearrangement links TRBV13 to TRBJ1-1, with D perhaps matching TRBD1 (5 bases). The CDR3 is 13 residues long. The V gene's germline CDR1 is PRHDT and CDR2 FYEKMQ (reference sequence). V lost 3 bases and J 5 bases, leaving 10 bases between the germline ends. This CDR3 is CASSFRAATEAFF. The CDR3 region has the DNA TGTGCCAGCAGCTTCAGGGCTGCAACTGAAGCTTTCTTT.

This clonotype appeared a few times. At one boundary the junction diverges from the germline segment, which might be a read error. CDR3 coding DNA: TGCAGCGTCGAAGACAGGGGCCGTGGGAACACCGGGGAGCTGTTTTTT. It specifies CSVEDRGRGNTGELFF. The V call is TRBV29-1, the J call TRBJ2-2; 8 bases map to TRBD1. The V gene's germline CDR1 is SQVTM and CDR2 ANQGSEA. The CDR3 runs to 16 residues.

The chain recombines TRBV6-1 with TRBJ1-2; D is ambiguous. V lost 5 bases, J lost 3 bases, and 13 bases lay in between. The germline V gene encodes CDR1 MNHNS and CDR2 SASEGT. The CDR3 totals 14 residues. As DNA, the CDR3 is TGTGCCAGCAGTCGCCTAAACACAGACTATGGCTACACCTTC. As protein: CASSRLNTDYGYTF.

This chain connects TRBV20-1 to TRBJ2-7; D not resolved. CDR1 is DFQATT and CDR2 is SNEGSKA in the germline V gene (reference sequence). The CDR3 runs to 14 residues. Trimming left V 3 bases short and J 6 bases short, with 18 bases between. The CDR3 sequence: CSASYGPSSGEQYF. The CDR3 bases are TGCAGTGCTAGTTACGGCCCCTCGTCGGGCGAGCAGTACTTC.

The chain carries TRBV20-1 and TRBJ2-3, with 13 bases identical to TRBD2. After removal of 4 bases from V and 2 bases from J, the junction contained 3 bases not matched to a gene. CDR3 length: 15 amino acids. Germline CDR1 DFQATT, CDR2 SNEGSKA (reference sequence). CDR3 sequence reads: CSAKGLAGDTDTQYF. CDR3 sequence (DNA): TGCAGTGCTAAAGGACTAGCGGGGGACACAGATACGCAGTATTTT.